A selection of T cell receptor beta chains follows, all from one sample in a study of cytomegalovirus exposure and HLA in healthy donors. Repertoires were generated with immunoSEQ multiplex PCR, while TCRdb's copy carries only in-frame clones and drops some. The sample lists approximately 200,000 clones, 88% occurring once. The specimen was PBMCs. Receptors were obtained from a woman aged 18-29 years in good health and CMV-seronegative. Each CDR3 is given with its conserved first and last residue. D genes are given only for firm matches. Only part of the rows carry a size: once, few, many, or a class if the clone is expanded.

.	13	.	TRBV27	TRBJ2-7	TGTGCCAGCAGTTTGGCGGGGATCTACGAGCAGTACTTC	CASSLAGIYEQYF
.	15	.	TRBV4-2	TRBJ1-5	TGTGCCAGCAGCCAAGATCACGGGTTCAATCAGCCCCAGCATTTT	CASSQDHGFNQPQHF
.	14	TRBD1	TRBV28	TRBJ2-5	TGTGCCAGCAGTTTAAGACAGGGGAAAGAGACCCAGTACTTC	CASSLRQGKETQYF
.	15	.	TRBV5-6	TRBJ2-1	TGTGCCAGCAGCTTTCCCAGTCAGTCCTACAATGAGCAGTTCTTC	CASSFPSQSYNEQFF
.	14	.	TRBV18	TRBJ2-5	TGTGCCAGCACGGGCTGGTACGGGAAAGAGACCCAGTACTTC	CASTGWYGKETQYF
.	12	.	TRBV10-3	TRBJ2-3	TGTGCCATCAGTGAGCGTGCAGATACGCAGTATTTT	CAISERADTQYF
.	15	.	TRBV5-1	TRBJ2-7	TGCGCCAGCAGCAATGGAACAGGGATCCTCTACGAGCAGTACTTC	CASSNGTGILYEQYF
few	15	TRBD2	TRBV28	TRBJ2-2	TGTGCCAGCAGTTTTGGACTAGCGGGGACCGGGGAGCTGTTTTTT	CASSFGLAGTGELFF
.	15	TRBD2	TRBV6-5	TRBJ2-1	TGTGCCAGCAGTACCCGGCTAGCGGGTAGGGATGAGCAGTTCTTC	CASSTRLAGRDEQFF
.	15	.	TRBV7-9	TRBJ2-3	TGTGCCAGCAGCTTGGGGAGCGGCAACACAGATACGCAGTATTTT	CASSLGSGNTDTQYF
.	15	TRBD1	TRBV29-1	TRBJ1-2	TGCAGCGTTGAAGATGGGACAGGGGAGGAGGATGGCTACACCTTC	CSVEDGTGEEDGYTF
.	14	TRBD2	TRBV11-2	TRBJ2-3	TGTGCCAGCAGCCTAGCGGGAGCATCAGATACGCAGTATTTT	CASSLAGASDTQYF
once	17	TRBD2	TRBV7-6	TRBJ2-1	TGTGCCAGCAGCTTAGTCGTCCCAGCGGGAGGCTTCAATGAGCAGTTCTTC	CASSLVVPAGGFNEQFF
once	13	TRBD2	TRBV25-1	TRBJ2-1	TGTGCCAGCAGGTCCGGGACTAGCAATGAGCAGTTCTTC	CASRSGTSNEQFF
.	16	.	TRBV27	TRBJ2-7	TGTGCCAGCAGTTTAGATTCCCCGGGAAAGCCCCACGAGCAGTACTTC	CASSLDSPGKPHEQYF
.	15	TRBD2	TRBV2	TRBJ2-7	TGTGCCAGCACCTCAGGTTCGCGGGAGGCGTGGGAGCAGTACTTC	CASTSGSREAWEQYF
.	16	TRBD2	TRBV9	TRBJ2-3	TGTGCCAGCAGCGTAGAGGCGGGAGATGGCACAGATACGCAGTATTTT	CASSVEAGDGTDTQYF
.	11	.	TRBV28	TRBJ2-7	TGTGCCAGCAGGGCAGATTACGAGCAGTACTTC	CASRADYEQYF
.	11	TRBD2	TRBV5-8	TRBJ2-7	TGTGCCAGCAGCCTGGGGGGACTACGCTACTTC	CASSLGGLRYF
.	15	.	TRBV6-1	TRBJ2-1	TGTGCCAGCAGTGAAAACAGGGACTCCTACAATGAGCAGTTCTTC	CASSENRDSYNEQFF
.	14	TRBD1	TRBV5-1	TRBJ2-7	TGCGCCAGCAGCACCGGGACAGGGGGCGACGAGCAGTACTTC	CASSTGTGGDEQYF
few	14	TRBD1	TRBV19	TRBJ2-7	TGTGCCAGTAGTGCGGGACAGGGCCCCTACGAGCAGTACTTC	CASSAGQGPYEQYF
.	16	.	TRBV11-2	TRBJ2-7	TGTGCCAGCAGCTTAGATCACGCAGCGCTAACCTACGAGCAGTACTTC	CASSLDHAALTYEQYF
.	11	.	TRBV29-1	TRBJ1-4	TGCAGCGTTGAACGGGATGAAAAACTGTTTTTT	CSVERDEKLFF
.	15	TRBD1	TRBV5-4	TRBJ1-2	TGTGCCAGCAGCGATACAGGGGGTATTAACTATGGCTACACCTTC	CASSDTGGINYGYTF
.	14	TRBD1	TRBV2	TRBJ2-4	TGTGCCAGCATGCCCGACAGGGGGGTGGACATTCAGTACTTC	CASMPDRGVDIQYF
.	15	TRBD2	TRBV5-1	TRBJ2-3	TGCGCCAGCAGCTGGACTAGCGGGAAGACAGATACGCAGTATTTT	CASSWTSGKTDTQYF
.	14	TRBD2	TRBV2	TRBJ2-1	TGTGCCACCACTAGCGGGAGCACTGTAAATGAGCAGTTCTTC	CATTSGSTVNEQFF
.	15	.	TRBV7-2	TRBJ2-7	TGTGCCAGCAGCTACTGGACTGGCATCCGGAACGAGCAGTACTTC	CASSYWTGIRNEQYF
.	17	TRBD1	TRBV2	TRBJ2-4	TGTGCCAGCAGTGATATCCCAGGGGGCCTGTCCAAAAACATTCAGTACTTC	CASSDIPGGLSKNIQYF
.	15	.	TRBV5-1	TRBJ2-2	TGCGCCAGCAGCCTAAATACAGTAAACACCGGGGAGCTGTTTTTT	CASSLNTVNTGELFF
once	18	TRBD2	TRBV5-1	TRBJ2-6	TGCGCCAGCAGCGTTAATAGCGGGTCTACGTCTGGGGCCAACGTCCTGACTTTC	CASSVNSGSTSGANVLTF
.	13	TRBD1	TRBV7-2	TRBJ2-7	TGTGCCAGCAGCTTAGACAGGGGTCACGAGCAGTACTTC	CASSLDRGHEQYF
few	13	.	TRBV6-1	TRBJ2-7	TGTGCCAGCAGTGAAGGCGGCTCCTACGAGCAGTACTTC	CASSEGGSYEQYF
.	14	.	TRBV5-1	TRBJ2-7	TGCGCCAGCAGCTTGGGAGGAGTCTCCTACGAGCAGTACTTC	CASSLGGVSYEQYF
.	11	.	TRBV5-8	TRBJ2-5	TGTGCCAGCAGCTTTTCAGATCCCCAGTACTTC	CASSFSDPQYF
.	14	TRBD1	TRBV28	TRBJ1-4	TGTGCCAGCAGTTTCGACAGGGTAGATGAAAAACTGTTTTTT	CASSFDRVDEKLFF
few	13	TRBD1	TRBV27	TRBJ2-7	TGTGCCAGCAGTCGACAGGGGCCCTACGAGCAGTACTTC	CASSRQGPYEQYF
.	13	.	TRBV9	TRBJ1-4	TGTGCCAGCAGCTCGGGGGGGCGCGAAAAACTGTTTTTT	CASSSGGREKLFF
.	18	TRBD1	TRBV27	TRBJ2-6	TGTGCCAGCACTTCCCGAGCAGGGGGCAGCTCTGGGGCCAACGTCCTGACTTTC	CASTSRAGGSSGANVLTF
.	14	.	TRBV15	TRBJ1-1	TGTGCCACCAGCAGAACTTCCGGGAACACTGAAGCTTTCTTT	CATSRTSGNTEAFF
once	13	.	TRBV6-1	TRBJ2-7	TGTGCCAGCAGTGACAGGGAACGCGACGAGCAGTACTTC	CASSDRERDEQYF
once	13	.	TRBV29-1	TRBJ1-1	TGCAGCGTACGTGTTGCCACAGGTTCTGTTGCTTTCTTT	CSVRVATGSVAFF
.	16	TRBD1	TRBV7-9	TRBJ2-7	TGTGCCAGCAGCTCATTCCCCACAGGGGCGGAGCACGAGCAGTACTTC	CASSSFPTGAEHEQYF
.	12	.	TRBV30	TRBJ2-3	TGTGCCTGGAGTTCGCAGGGAGATACGCAGTATTTT	CAWSSQGDTQYF
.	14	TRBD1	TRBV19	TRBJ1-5	TGTGCCAGTAGTCCGGGACAGACTAATCAGCCCCAGCATTTT	CASSPGQTNQPQHF
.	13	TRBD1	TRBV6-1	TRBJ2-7	TGTGCCAGCAGTGCGGACAGGGTTTACGAGCAGTACTTC	CASSADRVYEQYF
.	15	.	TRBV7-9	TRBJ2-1	TGTGCCAGCCAGAACTCTTTTGTGGGGCGGAATGAGCAGTTCTTC	CASQNSFVGRNEQFF
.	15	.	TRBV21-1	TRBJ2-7	TGTGCTCTACCTAGCGGCCCCAACCGTTCCTACGAGCAGTACTTC	CALPSGPNRSYEQYF
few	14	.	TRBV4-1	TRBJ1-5	TGCGCCAGCAGCCAGGGACATGACAATCAGCCCCAGCATTTT	CASSQGHDNQPQHF
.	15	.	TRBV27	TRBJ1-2	TGTGCCAGCAGTCTCTGGGCGGGGACCTCTGTGGGCTACACCTTC	CASSLWAGTSVGYTF
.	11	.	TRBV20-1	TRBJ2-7	TGCAGTGCTAAGAGGGACTACGAGCAGTACTTC	CSAKRDYEQYF
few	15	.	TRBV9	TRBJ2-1	TGTGCCAGCAGCGTAGGCGGGACCTCCTACAATGAGCAGTTCTTC	CASSVGGTSYNEQFF
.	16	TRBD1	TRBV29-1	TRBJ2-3	TGCAGCGGAGTTGACGGTCGACAGGGGGAAAAATATACGCAGTATTTT	CSGVDGRQGEKYTQYF
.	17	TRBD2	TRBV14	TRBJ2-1	TGTGCCAGCAGCCAAAGTTTGGCCAGCGGGACCAGCAATGAGCAGTTCTTC	CASSQSLASGTSNEQFF
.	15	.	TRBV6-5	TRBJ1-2	TGTGCCAGCAGCTTGGACAGCAATCCCGTCTATGGCTACACCTTC	CASSLDSNPVYGYTF
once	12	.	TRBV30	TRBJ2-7	TGTGCCTGGGCCCCTAATCGGGACGAGCAGTACTTC	CAWAPNRDEQYF